This T cell receptor (beta chain) was recovered during a study of blood T cell repertoires in COVID-19. About the study: PBMCs, B-cell-depleted T cells, or T cells were the source of the cDNA or gDNA that made up the material.

The authors' processing: Researchers report that nucleated cell counts were estimated from reference gene primer amplification. Generated by immunoSEQ multiplex PCR, the TCRdb table keeps only in-frame clones and is missing some. V and J calls and clone size are those listed in that table; D and trimming were worked out from the DNA. Found here are 150,000 or so clones, approximately 87% of them singletons; the top ten hold approximately 1.3%. Recruits, aged roughly 18 to 95 years, lived in 20 to 30 US areas. CDR1 is SGHVS, CDR2 FQNEAQ, per germline. This CDR3 has 14 residues. Trimming left V 4 bases short and J 4 bases short, with 13 bases between.

The sequencing input was PBMCs or T cells enriched from blood (not recorded which). V is TRBV7-8 and J is TRBJ1-1; D not certain. The TCR originated in a woman aged 25 to 39 with acute COVID-19. CDR3 coding DNA: TGTGCCAGCAGCTACCGGGGTAGGAGCACTGAAGCTTTCTTT. Translated, it gives CASSYRGRSTEAFF.